This TCR beta chain was identified in a study of blood T cell repertoires in COVID-19. Across the study: The origin of the acute and convalescent COVID-19 samples was the United States, Italy and Spain.

Original methodology: The authors estimated nucleated cell counts from reference gene primer amplification. Clones were sequenced by immunoSEQ multiplex PCR, and TCRdb holds only the in-frame ones, with some missing. V, J and clone size derive from that table, while D and trimming were established from the DNA sequence. The sample has around 130,000 clones, around 82% seen once. This CDR3 has 14 amino acids. CDR1 and CDR2 from the germline V gene are SGDLS and YYNGEE. Trimming removed 3 bases at V and 4 bases at J, with 13 bases between. Sample: peripheral blood. The receptor comes from a human donor in a cohort sampled during active COVID-19. The gene calls are TRBV9 and TRBJ1-1; no clear D. CDR3 nucleotides: TGTGCCAGCAGCGGTCCTTCGGTTCTCACTGAAGCTTTCTTT. It specifies CASSGPSVLTEAFF.